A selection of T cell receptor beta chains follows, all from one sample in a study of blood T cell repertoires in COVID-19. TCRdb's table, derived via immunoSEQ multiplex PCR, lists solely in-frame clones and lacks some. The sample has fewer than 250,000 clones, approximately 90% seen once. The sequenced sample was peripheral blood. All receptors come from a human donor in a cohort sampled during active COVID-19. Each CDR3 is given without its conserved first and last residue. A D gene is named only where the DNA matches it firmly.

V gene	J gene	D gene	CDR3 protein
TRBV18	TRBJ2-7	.	ASSPPGGGYEQY
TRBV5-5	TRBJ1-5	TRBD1	ASRWGAGGFNQPQH
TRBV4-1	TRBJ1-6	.	ASSQDRRTQSNSPLH
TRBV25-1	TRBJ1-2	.	ASSESSYGYT
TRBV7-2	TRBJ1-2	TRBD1	ASSSGQGGGYT
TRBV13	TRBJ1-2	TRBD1	ASSLYQGASGYT
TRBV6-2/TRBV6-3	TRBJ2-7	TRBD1	ASSWDRGYEQY
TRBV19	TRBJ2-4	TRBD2	ASSIALAGARNIQY
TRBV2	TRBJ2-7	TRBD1	ASTGQGAGDGYEQY
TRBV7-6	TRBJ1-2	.	ASNRQEEGYT
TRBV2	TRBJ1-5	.	ASSEGGYQPQH
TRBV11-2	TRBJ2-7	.	ASSLDRAAYEQY
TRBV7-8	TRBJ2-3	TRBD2	ASSPRGGRETDTQY
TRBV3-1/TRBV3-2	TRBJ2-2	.	ASSHLGTGRTGELF
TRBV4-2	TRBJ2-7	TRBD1	ASGWGRGQDYEQY
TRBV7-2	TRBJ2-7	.	ASSLVGQSYEQY
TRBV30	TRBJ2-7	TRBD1	AWSATDRAGSEQY
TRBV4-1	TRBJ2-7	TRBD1	ASSHRVGQGGSYEQY
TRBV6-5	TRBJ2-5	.	ASSRGGETQY
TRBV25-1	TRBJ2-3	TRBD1	ASSESWTGSVGTDTQY
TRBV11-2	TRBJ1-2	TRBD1	ASSRDRGDGYT
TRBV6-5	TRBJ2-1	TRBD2	ASSRGTSGTNEQF
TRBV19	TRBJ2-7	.	ASSIATGPSYEQY
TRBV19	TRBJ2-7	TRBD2	ASSPGRTSGGYEQY
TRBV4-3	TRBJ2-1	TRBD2	ASSHTSGGKYNEQF
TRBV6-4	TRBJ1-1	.	ASSPQVGNTEAF
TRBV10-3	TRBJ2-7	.	AISESSHEQY
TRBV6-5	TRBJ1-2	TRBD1	ASRLGQGSYGYT
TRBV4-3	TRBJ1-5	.	ASSQEHTGLQPQH
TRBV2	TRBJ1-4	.	ASTAGANEKLF
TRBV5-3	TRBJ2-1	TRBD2	ARRPLASGIPNEQF
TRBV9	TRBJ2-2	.	ASSGLRFTGELF
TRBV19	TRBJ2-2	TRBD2	ASSIAREKVGELF
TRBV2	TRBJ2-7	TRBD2	ASGGYEQY
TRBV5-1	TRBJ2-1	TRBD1	ASSLAQGMRNEQF
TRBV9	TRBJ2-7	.	ASSASDWSSGEQY
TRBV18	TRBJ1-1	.	ASSPPARQLNTEAF
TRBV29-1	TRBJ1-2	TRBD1	SVLAGTGNYGYT
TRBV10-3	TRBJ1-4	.	AISESGPGEKLF
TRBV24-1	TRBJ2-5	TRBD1	ATGQGAGETQY
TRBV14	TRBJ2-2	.	ASSPRAGEGTGELF
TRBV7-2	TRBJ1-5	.	ASSLGGAQPQH
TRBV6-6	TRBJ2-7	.	ASGLSPGVSYEQY
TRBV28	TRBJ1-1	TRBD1	ASSLIGQGARTEAF
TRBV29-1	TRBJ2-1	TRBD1	SEINRGNEQF
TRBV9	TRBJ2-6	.	ASSQSGANVLT
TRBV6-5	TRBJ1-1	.	ASSYGGQNTEAF
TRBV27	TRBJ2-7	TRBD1	ASSLIGGVGQGVDYEQY
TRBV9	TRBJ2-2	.	ASSVRPTGELF
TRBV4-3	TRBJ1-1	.	ASSQDGGNTEAF
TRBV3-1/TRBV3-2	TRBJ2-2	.	ASSQAGGITGELF
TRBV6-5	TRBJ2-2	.	ASRQGNTGELF
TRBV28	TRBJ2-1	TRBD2	ASSETSAYNEQF
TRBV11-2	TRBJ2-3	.	ASSYSGTDTQY
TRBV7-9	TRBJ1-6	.	ASSLDGVPNSPLH
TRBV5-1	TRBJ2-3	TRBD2	ASSPTSGRATGTDTQY
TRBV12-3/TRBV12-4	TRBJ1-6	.	ASSLRQASPLH
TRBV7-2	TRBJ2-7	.	ASSLYGPYSEQY